The next 10 T cell receptor beta chains were all read from a single sample in a study of shared clonotypes between healthy human individuals. Generated by immunoSEQ multiplex PCR, the TCRdb table keeps only in-frame clones and is missing some. The profile shows 2,500,000 or so clones, 90% to 95% of them singletons. Sequences were obtained from naive CD4+ T cells sorted from blood. Subset indicated: CD45RA+ positively selected. The receptors derive from a man aged 18 to 29 in good health.

The chain uses TRBV7-2 and TRBJ1-2; D perhaps matches TRBD1 (6 bases). The V and J ends lost 1 base and 5 bases respectively, with 11 bases between them. The germline gives CDR1 SGHTA, CDR2 FQGNSA. The CDR3 covers 14 residues. DNA of the CDR3: TGTGCCAGCAGCTTAGAGCAGGGGAAGTATGGCTACACCTTC. Amino acid sequence: CASSLEQGKYGYTF. The variable domain in full, with the rest retrieved from reference TRBV7-2 and TRBJ1-2, is GAGVSQSPSNKVTEKGKDVELRCDPISGHTALYWYRQSLGQGLEFLIYFQGNSAPDKSGLPSDRFSAERTGGSVSTLTIQRTQQEDSAVYLCASSLEQGKYGYTFGSGTRLTVV.

The chain joins TRBV7-2 to TRBJ2-7; TRBD1 is a possible D gene (6 bases). The V end was cut by 3 bases, the J end by 0 bases, with 9 bases between. The germline CDR1 and CDR2 sequences are SGHTA and FQGNSA. The CDR3 sequence is 14 residues long. The CDR3 region has the DNA TGTGCCAGCAGCTTGACAGGAGTCTCCTACGAGCAGTACTTC. Amino acids: CASSLTGVSYEQYF.

The chain carries TRBV5-1 and TRBJ2-1, with TRBD2 matching over 9 bases. V dropped 0 bases and J dropped 6; count of bases not matched to a gene: 4. Germline values: CDR1 SGHRS, CDR2 YFSETQ. This CDR3 contains 15 residues. CDR3 nucleotides: TGCGCCAGCAGCTTGGTTAGCGGGGGAGGCAATGAGCAGTTCTTC. Its protein is CASSLVSGGGNEQFF.

The chain uses TRBV20-1 and TRBJ1-6; D unresolved. Between the trimmed V and J ends, which lost 6 bases and 10 bases, there was a span of 10 bases. This CDR3 spans 11 amino acids. Germline values: CDR1 DFQATT, CDR2 SNEGSKA (reference sequence). The chain's CDR3 is CSAADGSPLHF. CDR3 bases: TGCAGTGCGGCGGACGGATCACCCCTCCACTTT.

J is TRBJ2-2 and V is TRBV11-3; D might be TRBD2 (5 bases). The V end was cut by 3 bases, the J end by 0 bases, with 8 bases between. The germline CDR1 and CDR2 sequences are SGHNT and YENEEA. The CDR3 is 15 residues long. In DNA form, the CDR3 reads TGTGCCAGCAGCTTTCGGGGAGCGAACACCGGGGAGCTGTTTTTT. It codes for CASSFRGANTGELFF. Variable domain in full (rest from reference TRBV11-3 and TRBJ2-2): EAGVVQSPRYKIIEKKQPVAFWCNPISGHNTLYWYLQNLGQGPELLIRYENEEAVDDSQLPKDRFSAERLKGVDSTLKIQPAELGDSAVYLCASSFRGANTGELFFGEGSRLTVL.

A word on this clone: In the same sample, other DNA sequences code for this CDR3. The DNA of the CDR3 is TGTGCCAGCAGCTTAGCAGGGGCGGGAGAGACCCAGTACTTC. It codes for CASSLAGAGETQYF. The J gene is TRBJ2-5, the V gene TRBV7-9; possibly TRBD1 or TRBD2 for D (5 bases each). Germline CDR1 SEHNR, CDR2 FQNEAQ (reference sequence). The CDR3 sequence is 14 residues long. Deletions cut 0 bases from V and 4 bases from J, with 9 bases between.

The rearrangement links TRBV7-2 to TRBJ1-1; D not resolved. The CDR3 covers 14 residues. CDR1 and CDR2 from the germline V gene are SGHTA and FQGNSA. The V end lost 2 bases, the J end lost 4 bases, and 11 bases lay between the germline ends. The CDR3, as DNA: TGTGCCAGCAGCTTAAGCACCCTCATCACTGAAGCTTTCTTT. Encoded protein: CASSLSTLITEAFF.

The chain couples TRBV27 to TRBJ1-5; D uncertain. There are 13 residues in the CDR3. Between the trimmed V and J ends, which lost 3 bases and 3 bases, there was a span of 6 bases. Germline V gene lookup returns CDR1 MNHEY and CDR2 SMNVEV (reference sequence). As DNA, the CDR3 is TGTGCCAGCAGTTTTAGATTCAATCAGCCCCAGCATTTT. This gives the protein CASSFRFNQPQHF.

The chain joins TRBV18 to TRBJ2-1; D possibly corresponds to TRBD2 (6 bases). This CDR3 is 18 amino acids long. V lost 6 bases, J lost 2 bases, and 23 bases lay in between. Germline V gene lookup returns CDR1 KGHSH and CDR2 LQKENI. The CDR3 sequence is CASSLIGGAWGAYNEQFF. In DNA form, the CDR3 reads TGTGCCAGCTCCCTCATAGGAGGGGCGTGGGGGGCCTACAATGAGCAGTTCTTC.

As for this clone: Other nucleotide sequences from this sample produce the same CDR3. The rearrangement joins TRBV5-4 to TRBJ1-2; the match to TRBD1 covers 7 bases. The CDR3 has 13 residues. With 0 bases clipped from V and 7 bases from J, the junction kept 3 bases outside the gene matches. The V gene's germline CDR1 is SGHNT and CDR2 YYREEE (reference sequence). For the CDR3, the DNA is TGTGCCAGCAGCTTGGACAGGGGAGGTGGCTACACCTTC. It encodes CASSLDRGGGYTF.